The entry below gives a single T cell receptor (beta chain) sequence along with its context. Its antigen is as yet unknown. The V gene's germline CDR1 is SEHNR and CDR2 FQNEAQ (reference sequence). V was trimmed by 10 bases and J by 12 bases, leaving 16 bases between them. This CDR3 comprises 11 residues. The data originate from a study of cytomegalovirus exposure and HLA in healthy donors. Broader study findings: Some public TCRs appeared in many individuals, while most sequences were rare. Among TCR beta chains, those listed as cytomegalovirus-associated numbered approximately 150. In vitro checks showed that a few CMV-associated chains really do target CMV antigens. High specificity and sensitivity for cytomegalovirus status were reported for the classifier.

Profiling relied on immunoSEQ multiplex PCR, and the TCRdb table lists in-frame clones only, not all of them. The sample records approximately 150,000 clones, about nine tenths being singletons. The sequencing sample was made of PBMCs. The TCR sequence derives from a man between 18 and 29 years old in good health and CMV-seropositive. The rearrangement joins TRBV7-9 to TRBJ2-1; D unclear. As DNA, the CDR3 is TGTGCCAACACCCAGGTTGCAGGGCAGTTCTTC. This encodes CANTQVAGQFF.